The rows below give T cell receptor beta chains drawn from one sample of a study of OX40 agonist ivuxolimab in advanced cancers. Produced via immunoSEQ multiplex PCR; TCRdb's table is partial and in-frame only. The table includes about 60,000 clones, around 81% detected once. The specimen was CD4+ or CD8+ T cells sorted from blood, collected in a trial of the OX40 agonist ivuxolimab. Receptor source: an adult with an advanced solid tumor such as melanoma, head and neck, liver or kidney cancer. Each CDR3 is given with its conserved first and last residue. A D gene is named only where the DNA matches it firmly.

CDR3 protein: CASSLMGTQETQYF; CDR3 DNA: TGTGCCAGCAGCTTAATGGGGACCCAAGAGACCCAGTACTTC; CDR3 length: 14; V gene: TRBV7-2; J gene: TRBJ2-5; D gene: NA
CDR3 protein: CASSARGNNQPQHF; CDR3 DNA: TGTGCCAGCAGTGCCAGGGGGAACAATCAGCCCCAGCATTTT; CDR3 length: 14; V gene: TRBV2; J gene: TRBJ1-5; D gene: TRBD1
CDR3 protein: CASGGSGFMNTEAFF; CDR3 DNA: TGTGCCTCAGGAGGGAGTGGATTTATGAACACTGAAGCTTTCTTT; CDR3 length: 15; V gene: TRBV10-3; J gene: TRBJ1-1; D gene: NA
CDR3 protein: CASSLTTATQYF; CDR3 DNA: TGTGCCAGCAGCTTGACTACAGCGACCCAGTACTTC; CDR3 length: 12; V gene: TRBV5-6; J gene: TRBJ2-5; D gene: NA
CDR3 protein: CASSLYRAQQGQPQHF; CDR3 DNA: TGTGCCAGCAGCTTGTATCGGGCACAGCAGGGTCAGCCCCAGCATTTT; CDR3 length: 16; V gene: TRBV7-8; J gene: TRBJ1-5; D gene: NA
CDR3 protein: CASSDGGRMETEAFF; CDR3 DNA: TGCGCCAGCAGTGATGGAGGGCGTATGGAGACTGAAGCTTTCTTT; CDR3 length: 15; V gene: TRBV10-2; J gene: TRBJ1-1; D gene: NA
CDR3 protein: CSVLHTGAGNTIYF; CDR3 DNA: TGCAGCGTTCTTCATACAGGGGCTGGAAACACCATATATTTT; CDR3 length: 14; V gene: TRBV29-1; J gene: TRBJ1-3; D gene: TRBD1
CDR3 protein: CASSQEVAYGYTF; CDR3 DNA: TGCGCCAGCAGCCAAGAAGTAGCCTATGGCTACACCTTC; CDR3 length: 13; V gene: TRBV4-1; J gene: TRBJ1-2; D gene: NA
CDR3 protein: CASSWDRGNTIYF; CDR3 DNA: TGCGCCAGCAGCTGGGACCGCGGAAACACCATATATTTT; CDR3 length: 13; V gene: TRBV5-1; J gene: TRBJ1-3; D gene: NA
CDR3 protein: CASRPPGTAFGGELFF; CDR3 DNA: TGTGCCAGCAGGCCACCCGGGACAGCCTTCGGCGGGGAGCTGTTTTTT; CDR3 length: 16; V gene: TRBV5-5; J gene: TRBJ2-2; D gene: TRBD1